The 27 T cell receptor beta chains reported below all come from one sample, sequenced in a study of T-cell reconstitution after alpha-beta-depleted transplantation in children. TCRbeta library construction was performed incorporating unique molecular identifiers. TCRdb re-called the PCR reads through MiXCR, storing one row per CDR3 protein. In the table there are approximately 97,000 distinct CDR3 sequences, 7.5% to 9.5% of which are singletons. The sample in question was PBMCs, obtained before TCRalphabeta/CD19-depleted stem cell transplant. The receptor set was obtained from a boy between 2 and 10 years old with acute lymphoblastic leukemia, due to receive a stem cell transplant.

The CDR3 loop is CASSFGWDWSTNEKLFF. CDR3 DNA sequence: TGTGCCAGCAGTTTTGGATGGGATTGGAGTACTAATGAAAAACTGTTTTTT. V usage is TRBV12-3 or TRBV12-4 and J usage is TRBJ1-4; the D is unclear. Trimming pared 3 bases from V and 2 bases from J, leaving 16 bases between. The CDR3 covers 17 residues.

In this sample, this clonotype turned up many times. The V call is TRBV15, the J call TRBJ2-7; perhaps TRBD1 as D (6 bases). The V end was cut by 5 bases, the J end by 4 bases, with 12 bases between. This CDR3 spans 13 amino acids. Germline CDR1 LNHNV, CDR2 YYDKDF (reference sequence). For the CDR3, the DNA is TGTGCCACCAGCTCCTGGCAGGGGTACGAGCAGTACTTC. It encodes CATSSWQGYEQYF.

This clonotype was observed a handful of times. This CDR3 reads CASSLAAGGGYGYTF. The CDR3 bases are TGTGCCAGCAGTTTAGCGGCAGGGGGTGGGTATGGCTACACCTTC. This chain connects TRBV27 to TRBJ1-2, with 7 bases matching TRBD1. V gave up 2 bases and J gave up 5 bases; unmatched junction bases: 8. Per the germline V gene, CDR1 is MNHEY and CDR2 is SMNVEV (reference sequence). The CDR3 contains 15 residues.

This clonotype was picked up many times. The rearrangement uses TRBV20-1 and TRBJ1-6; D gene uncertain. CDR1 is DFQATT and CDR2 is SNEGSKA in the germline V gene (reference sequence). V shed 6 bases and J shed 9 bases, with 12 bases lying between them. CDR3 size: 12 residues. CDR3 sequence reads: CSASSGSSPLHF. The DNA of the CDR3 is TGCAGTGCCTCGTCCGGCTCTTCACCCCTCCACTTT.

V and J are TRBV5-6 and TRBJ1-5; 7 bases agree with TRBD1. CDR3 size: 15 residues. With V trimmed by 3 bases and J by 5 bases, 8 bases remained unmatched. Per the germline V gene, CDR1 is SGHDT and CDR2 is YYEEEE. The CDR3 DNA reads as TGTGCCAGCAGCTCATCGGGACAGCGATATCAGCCCCAGCATTTT. Its translation is CASSSSGQRYQPQHF.

This chain joins TRBV5-4 and TRBJ2-6; D unresolved. Germline values: CDR1 SGHNT, CDR2 YYREEE (reference sequence). V was clipped by 3 bases and J by 0 bases, with 13 bases between them. CDR3 size: 17 residues. The CDR3 is CASSSTTLNSGANVLTF. In DNA, the CDR3 is TGTGCCAGCAGCTCAACCACTCTTAACTCTGGGGCCAACGTCCTGACTTTC. Full variable domain (rest looked up from reference TRBV5-4 and TRBJ2-6): ETGVTQSPTHLIKTRGQQVTLRCSSQSGHNTVSWYQQALGQGPQFIFQYYREEENGRGNFPPRFSGLQFPNYSSELNVNALELDDSALYLCASSSTTLNSGANVLTFGAGSRLTVL.

This clonotype was seen repeatedly, ten times or more. The rearrangement links TRBV12-3 or TRBV12-4 to TRBJ1-4; 12 nucleotides line up with TRBD1. The V and J ends lost 5 bases and 6 bases, in that order; junction bases with no gene match: 10. The CDR3 consists of 17 residues. CDR3 sequence: CASSPGTGGEGYEKLFF. The CDR3 DNA reads TGTGCCAGCAGTCCCGGGACAGGGGGCGAGGGGTATGAAAAACTGTTTTTT.

This clonotype was detected many times. V and J are TRBV5-6 and TRBJ1-5, with 7 bases aligning to TRBD1. The V segment lost 2 bases and the J segment 4 bases; nucleotides outside the gene matches: 9. Per germline, CDR1 SGHDT and CDR2 YYEEEE. The CDR3 has 16 residues. This CDR3 reads CASSFRGALPNQPQHF. The CDR3 DNA reads TGTGCCAGCAGCTTCAGGGGGGCGCTCCCAAATCAGCCCCAGCATTTT.

The table lists this clonotype with a few counts. The chain couples TRBV12-3 or TRBV12-4 to TRBJ2-3; unclear D gene. The CDR3 covers 13 residues. Trimming removed 4 bases from V and 5 bases from J, with 10 bases in between. Written as DNA, the CDR3 is TGTGCCAGCAGTTGGTATTCTAGAGATACGCAGTATTTT. Translated: CASSWYSRDTQYF.

This clonotype was seen once. This may stem from a read error, because a much larger clone lies one nucleotide away. The CDR3 does not close with the conserved phenylalanine or tryptophan, likely indicating a read error. The V call is TRBV4-2, the J call TRBJ1-2; weak D call: TRBD1 (6 bases). Looked up from germline, CDR1 is LGHNA and CDR2 is YNFKEQ. Trimming shortened V by 0 bases and J by 5 bases, and 16 bases separated the two germline ends. The CDR3 is made up of 16 amino acids. CDR3: CASSQDITGTEYGYTS. CDR3 bases: TGTGCCAGCAGCCAAGATATTACAGGGACTGAATATGGCTACACCTCC.

This clonotype was counted at least ten times. The chain recombines TRBV4-2 with TRBJ2-5; 9 positions agree with TRBD1. The CDR3 is 16 amino acids. J lost 4 bases, V lost 0 bases, and 6 bases had no gene match. Germline CDR1 is LGHNA and CDR2 is YNFKEQ. The CDR3: CASSQEGQGTSETQYF. DNA of the CDR3: TGTGCCAGCAGCCAAGAGGGACAGGGAACCTCAGAGACCCAGTACTTC.

The sample holds a few counts of this clonotype. The chain joins TRBV14 to TRBJ2-7, with TRBD2 matching 8 bases. CDR3 length equals 15 residues. Germline V gene data show CDR1 as SGHDN and CDR2 as FVKESK. The trim removed 0 bases at V and 2 bases at J, leaving 3 bases unmatched. CDR3 loop: CASSQDIGRAYEQYF. The CDR3 DNA sequence: TGTGCCAGCAGCCAAGACATCGGGAGGGCCTACGAGCAGTACTTC.

This clonotype was detected only once. A much more abundant neighbour one base away suggests this may be a read error. V and J are TRBV28 and TRBJ2-1; TRBD1 matches 8 bases. J was trimmed by 2 bases and V by 5 bases; bases with no gene match: 8. Per the germline V gene, CDR1 is MDHEN and CDR2 is SYDVKM. The length of the CDR3 is 16 residues. The CDR3 coding sequence is TGTGCCAGCAGTCTTCAGTCCAGGGGGCCCTACAATGAGCAGTTCTTC. As protein: CASSLQSRGPYNEQFF.

The rearrangement links TRBV12-3 or TRBV12-4 to TRBJ2-1, with 7 nucleotides matching TRBD2. This CDR3 is 16 amino acids long. Losses at the gene ends were 3 bases for V and 0 bases for J; bases not matched to a gene: 5. CDR3 in amino acids: CASSFSSGSSYNEQFF. The CDR3 DNA sequence: TGTGCCAGCAGTTTTTCTAGCGGAAGCTCCTACAATGAGCAGTTCTTC.

This clonotype was picked up many times. J is TRBJ2-3 and V is TRBV3-1; TRBD2 aligns across 8 bases. Germline CDR1 and CDR2: LGHDT and YNNKEL (reference sequence). This CDR3 region has 18 residues. The J segment lost 2 bases and the V segment lost 0 bases, leaving 10 bases of the junction unmatched. The CDR3 here is CASSQDWVERGITDTQYF. The CDR3 nucleotides read TGTGCCAGCAGCCAAGATTGGGTCGAGCGGGGGATCACAGATACGCAGTATTTT.

This sequence joins TRBV4-1 and TRBJ2-3; perhaps TRBD2 as D (5 bases). Trimming took off 1 base at V and 2 bases at J, with 10 bases between the two ends. Germline CDR1 reads MGHRA; CDR2 reads YSYEKL. The length of the CDR3 is 15 residues. The CDR3 DNA reads as TGCGCCAGCAGCCAAGGGCGGGTGTCCACAGATACGCAGTATTTT. Its protein product is CASSQGRVSTDTQYF.

This clonotype was observed at least ten times. The chain couples TRBV5-1 to TRBJ2-3, with D perhaps TRBD1 (6 bases). CDR1 and CDR2 from the germline V gene are SGHRS and YFSETQ. This CDR3 is 14 amino acids long. The V gene lost 5 bases and the J gene lost 1 base, with 11 bases spanning the gap. CDR3 sequence: CASSKQGGTDTQYF. Written as DNA, the CDR3 is TGCGCCAGCAGTAAACAGGGAGGCACAGATACGCAGTATTTT.

J is TRBJ2-7 and V is TRBV6-5, with 7 bases aligning to TRBD1. The V gene end was trimmed by 2 bases and the J gene end by 5 bases; junction bases not matched to a gene: 9. Germline CDR1 MNHEY, CDR2 SVGAGI. This CDR3 comprises 15 residues. The CDR3 DNA reads as TGTGCCAGCAGTTACACGCGACAGGGTTGGGACGAGCAGTACTTC. Protein sequence: CASSYTRQGWDEQYF.

At least ten counts were recorded for this clonotype. This chain uses TRBV6-5 with TRBJ2-1; a possible D gene is TRBD1 (6 bases). The ends were cut back, 0 bases at V and 7 bases at J, with 19 bases in the middle. In germline, CDR1 is MNHEY, CDR2 SVGAGI. This CDR3 spans 17 amino acids. CDR3 region: CASSYSFAGDYMNEQFF. CDR3 in DNA: TGTGCCAGCAGTTACTCGTTCGCAGGGGATTATATGAATGAGCAGTTCTTC.

This clonotype was observed at least ten times. J is TRBJ2-7 and V is TRBV7-6, with 7 positions matching TRBD2. Losses at the gene ends were 8 bases for V and 6 bases for J; bases not matched to a gene: 7. The length of the CDR3 is 12 residues. Germline V gene sequence: CDR1 SGHVS, CDR2 FNYEAQ. CDR3 in amino acids: CASGGESREQYF. CDR3 nucleotide sequence: TGTGCCAGCGGGGGGGAGAGTCGCGAGCAGTACTTC. Together with reference TRBV7-6 and TRBJ2-7, the CDR3 gives the full variable domain: GAGVSQSPRYKVTKRGQDVALRCDPISGHVSLYWYRQALGQGPEFLTYFNYEAQQDKSGLPNDRFSAERPEGSISTLTIQRTEQRDSAMYRCASGGESREQYFGPGTRLTVT.

This clonotype was found a few times. The CDR3 loop reads CASSLGTGVNQPQHF. The DNA of the CDR3 is TGTGCCAGCAGCTTAGGGACAGGGGTGAATCAGCCCCAGCATTTT. The rearrangement joins TRBV11-2 to TRBJ1-5, with 9 bases aligning to TRBD1. CDR1 and CDR2 (germline): SGHAT, FQNNGV. The J segment lost 4 bases and the V segment lost 1 base, leaving 2 bases of the junction unmatched. CDR3 length: 15 amino acids.

The gene calls are TRBV24-1 and TRBJ2-1, with D possibly TRBD2 on 6 matching bases. This CDR3 is built from 14 residues. V was pared by 4 bases and J by 9 bases, with 15 bases between. Germline CDR1 is KGHDR and CDR2 is SFDVKD. In nucleotides, the CDR3 is TGTGCCACCAGTGAGCCGGGGCAAGCGGGTGAGCAGTTCTTC. Translating it yields CATSEPGQAGEQFF.

The V and J genes are TRBV6-1 and TRBJ2-7; 9 bases are a match to TRBD1. The trim removed 8 bases at V and 8 bases at J, leaving 7 bases unmatched. Germline loops: CDR1 MNHNS, CDR2 SASEGT. The CDR3 sequence is 12 residues long. DNA of the CDR3: TGTGCCAGCCTTTGGGACAGGGCTAAGCAGTACTTC. This codes for CASLWDRAKQYF.

This clonotype was detected only a few times. V and J are TRBV7-3 and TRBJ1-6; 7 bases agree with TRBD1. The germline gives CDR1 SGHTA, CDR2 FQGTGA. V gave up 5 bases and J gave up 10 bases; unmatched junction bases: 11. The CDR3 contains 15 residues. This CDR3 reads CASSLAGGGRSPLHF. The CDR3 DNA sequence: TGTGCCAGCAGCCTAGCAGGGGGAGGGAGGTCACCCCTCCACTTT.

This clonotype has only a few counts. The chain recombines TRBV7-2 with TRBJ2-6; D remains unclear. The V end lost 4 bases, the J end lost 0 bases, and 7 bases lay between the germline ends. From germline, CDR1 is SGHTA and CDR2 FQGNSA. The CDR3 loop spans 15 amino acids. DNA of the CDR3: TGTGCCAGCAGCTCAGATAACTCTGGGGCCAACGTCCTGACTTTC. Amino acid sequence: CASSSDNSGANVLTF.

This clonotype occurred many times. The V gene is TRBV5-1, the J gene TRBJ1-2, with D uncertain. This CDR3 spans 14 amino acids. The V gene lost 0 bases and the J gene lost 6 bases, with 12 bases spanning the gap. The V gene's germline CDR1 is SGHRS and CDR2 YFSETQ. The CDR3 region has the DNA TGCGCCAGCAGCTTGGCGGCCAGCGGTGATGGCTACACCTTC. Translating gives CASSLAASGDGYTF.

The sample holds a few counts of this clonotype. This chain connects TRBV5-1 to TRBJ2-1; D may correspond to TRBD1 or TRBD2 (6 bases each). CDR1 is SGHRS, CDR2 YFSETQ, per germline. Trimming cost V 7 bases and J 6 bases, with 14 bases left between them. The CDR3 length is 13 residues. The CDR3 nucleotides are TGCGCCAGCGGGGGGCGGCGGGTCAATGAGCAGTTCTTC. Its translation: CASGGRRVNEQFF.